This T cell receptor beta chain was sequenced in a study of shared clonotypes between healthy human individuals. Data came from immunoSEQ multiplex PCR; TCRdb stores just in-frame clones and leaves some out. Of approximately 1.5 million clones listed, about 98.5% are singletons. Germline-derived CDR1 and CDR2 are SNHLY and FYNNEI. There are 17 residues in the CDR3. With 4 bases removed from V and 0 bases from J, the gap between germline ends came to 13 bases. This chain joins TRBV2 and TRBJ2-6; no clear D gene. Sequencing used naive CD4+ T cells sorted from blood. Subset defined: CD45RA+ positively selected. This TCR came from a man in his thirties or forties in good health. DNA for the CDR3: TGTGCCAGCAGTGCGCGGCTGATTAACTCTGGGGCCAACGTCCTGACTTTC. This encodes CASSARLINSGANVLTF. Full variable domain (missing parts from reference TRBV2 and TRBJ2-6): EPEVTQTPSHQVTQMGQEVILRCVPISNHLYFYWYRQILGQKVEFLVSFYNNEISEKSEIFDDQFSVERPDGSNFTLKIRSTKLEDSAMYFCASSARLINSGANVLTFGAGSRLTVL.